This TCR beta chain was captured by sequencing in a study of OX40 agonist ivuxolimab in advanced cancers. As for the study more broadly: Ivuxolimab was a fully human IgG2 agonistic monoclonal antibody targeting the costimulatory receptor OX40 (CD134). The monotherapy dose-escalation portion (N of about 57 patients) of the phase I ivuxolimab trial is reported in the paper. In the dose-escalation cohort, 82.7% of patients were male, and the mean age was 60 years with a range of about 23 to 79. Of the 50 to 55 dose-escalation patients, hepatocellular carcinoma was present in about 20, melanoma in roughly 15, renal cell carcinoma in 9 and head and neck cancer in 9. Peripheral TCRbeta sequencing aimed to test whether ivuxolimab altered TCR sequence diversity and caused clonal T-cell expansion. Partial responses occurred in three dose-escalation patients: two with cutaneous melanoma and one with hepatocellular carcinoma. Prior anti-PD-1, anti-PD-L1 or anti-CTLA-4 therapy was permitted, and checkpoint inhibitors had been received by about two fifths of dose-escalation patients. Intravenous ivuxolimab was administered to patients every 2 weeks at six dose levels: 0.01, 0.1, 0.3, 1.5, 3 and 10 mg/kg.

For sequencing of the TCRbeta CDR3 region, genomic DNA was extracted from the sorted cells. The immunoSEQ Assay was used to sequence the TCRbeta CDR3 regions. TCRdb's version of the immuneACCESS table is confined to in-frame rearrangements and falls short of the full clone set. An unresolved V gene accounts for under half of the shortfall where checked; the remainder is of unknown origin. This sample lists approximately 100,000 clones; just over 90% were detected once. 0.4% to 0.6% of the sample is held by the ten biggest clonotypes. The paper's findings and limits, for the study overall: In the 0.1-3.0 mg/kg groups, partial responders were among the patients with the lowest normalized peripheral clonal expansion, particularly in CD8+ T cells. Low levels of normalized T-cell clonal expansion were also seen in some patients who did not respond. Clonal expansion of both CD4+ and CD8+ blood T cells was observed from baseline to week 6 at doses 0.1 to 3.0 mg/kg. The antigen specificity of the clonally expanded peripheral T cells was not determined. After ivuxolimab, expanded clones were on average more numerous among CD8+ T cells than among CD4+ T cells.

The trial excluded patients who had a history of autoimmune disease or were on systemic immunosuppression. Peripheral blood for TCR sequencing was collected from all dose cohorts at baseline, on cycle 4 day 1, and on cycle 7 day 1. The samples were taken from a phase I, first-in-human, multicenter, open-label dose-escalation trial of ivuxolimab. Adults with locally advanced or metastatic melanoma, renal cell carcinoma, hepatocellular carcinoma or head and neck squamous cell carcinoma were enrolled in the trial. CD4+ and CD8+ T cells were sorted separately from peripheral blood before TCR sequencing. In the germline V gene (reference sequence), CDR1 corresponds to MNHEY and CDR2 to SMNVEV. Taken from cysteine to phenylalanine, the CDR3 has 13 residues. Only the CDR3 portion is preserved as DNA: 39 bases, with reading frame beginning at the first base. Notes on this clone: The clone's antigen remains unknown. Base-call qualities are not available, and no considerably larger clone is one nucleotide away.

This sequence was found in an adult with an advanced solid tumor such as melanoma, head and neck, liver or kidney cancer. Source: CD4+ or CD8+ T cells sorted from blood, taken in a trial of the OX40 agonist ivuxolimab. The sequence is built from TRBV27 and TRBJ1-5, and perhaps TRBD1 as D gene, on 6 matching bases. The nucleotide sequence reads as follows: TGTGCTACAGCCGGGGGCGGAGGACAGCCCCAGCATTTT. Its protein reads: CATAGGGGQPQHF.